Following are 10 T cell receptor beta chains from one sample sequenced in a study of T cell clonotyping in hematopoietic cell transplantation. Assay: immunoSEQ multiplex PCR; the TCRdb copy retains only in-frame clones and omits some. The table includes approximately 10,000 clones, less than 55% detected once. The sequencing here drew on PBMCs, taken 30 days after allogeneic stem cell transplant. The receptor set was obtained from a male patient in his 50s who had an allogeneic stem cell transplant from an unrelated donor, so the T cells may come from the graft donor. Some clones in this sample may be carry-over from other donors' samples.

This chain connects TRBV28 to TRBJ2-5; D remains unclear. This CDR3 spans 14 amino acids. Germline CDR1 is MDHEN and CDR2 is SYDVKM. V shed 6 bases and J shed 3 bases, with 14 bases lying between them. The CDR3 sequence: CASSPLGIEETQYF. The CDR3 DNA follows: TGTGCCAGCAGCCCCCTCGGTATAGAAGAGACCCAGTACTTC.

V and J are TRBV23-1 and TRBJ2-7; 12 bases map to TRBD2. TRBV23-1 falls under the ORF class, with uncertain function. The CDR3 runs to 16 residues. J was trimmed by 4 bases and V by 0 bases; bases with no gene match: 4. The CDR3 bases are TGCGCCAGCAGTCAATCGGAGACTAGCGGGAGTTACGAGCAGTACTTC. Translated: CASSQSETSGSYEQYF.

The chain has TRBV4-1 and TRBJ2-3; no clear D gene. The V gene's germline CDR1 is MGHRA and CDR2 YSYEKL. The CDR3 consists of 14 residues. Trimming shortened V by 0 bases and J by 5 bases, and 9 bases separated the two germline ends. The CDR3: CASSQDRWGDTQYF. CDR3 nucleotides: TGCGCCAGCAGCCAAGATAGATGGGGAGATACGCAGTATTTT.

CDR3 DNA: TGTGCCTGGACCACCGGGACAGGGGTTGATGGCTACACCTTC. It specifies CAWTTGTGVDGYTF. V is TRBV30 and J is TRBJ1-2, with TRBD1 matching over 10 bases. This CDR3 spans 14 amino acids. Trimming cost V 4 bases and J 6 bases; bases outside gene matches: 8. Germline CDR1 is GTSNPN and CDR2 is SVGIG (reference sequence).

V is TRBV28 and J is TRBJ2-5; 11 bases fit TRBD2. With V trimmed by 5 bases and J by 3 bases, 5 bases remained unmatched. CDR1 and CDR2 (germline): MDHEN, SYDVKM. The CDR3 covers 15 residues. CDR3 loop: CASSPPGLAEETQYF. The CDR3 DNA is TGTGCCAGCAGTCCCCCGGGACTAGCGGAAGAGACCCAGTACTTC.

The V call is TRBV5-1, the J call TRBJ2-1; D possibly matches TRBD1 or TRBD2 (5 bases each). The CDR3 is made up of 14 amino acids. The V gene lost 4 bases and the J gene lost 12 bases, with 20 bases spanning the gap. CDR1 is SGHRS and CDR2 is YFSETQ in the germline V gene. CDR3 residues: CASSKGTGQGVQFF. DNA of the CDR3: TGCGCCAGCAGCAAGGGGACGGGCCAAGGTGTGCAGTTCTTC. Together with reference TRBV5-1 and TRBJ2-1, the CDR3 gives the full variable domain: KAGVTQTPRYLIKTRGQQVTLSCSPISGHRSVSWYQQTPGQGLQFLFEYFSETQRNKGNFPGRFSGRQFSNSRSEMNVSTLELGDSALYLCASSKGTGQGVQFFGPGTRLTVL.

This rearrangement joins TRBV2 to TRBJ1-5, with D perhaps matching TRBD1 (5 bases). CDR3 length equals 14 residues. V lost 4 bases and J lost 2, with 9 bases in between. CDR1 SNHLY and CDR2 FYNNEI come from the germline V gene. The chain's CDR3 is CASSVGGGNQPQHF. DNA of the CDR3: TGTGCCAGCAGTGTCGGGGGTGGCAATCAGCCCCAGCATTTT. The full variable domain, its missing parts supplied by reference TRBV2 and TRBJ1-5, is EPEVTQTPSHQVTQMGQEVILRCVPISNHLYFYWYRQILGQKVEFLVSFYNNEISEKSEIFDDQFSVERPDGSNFTLKIRSTKLEDSAMYFCASSVGGGNQPQHFGDGTRLSIL.

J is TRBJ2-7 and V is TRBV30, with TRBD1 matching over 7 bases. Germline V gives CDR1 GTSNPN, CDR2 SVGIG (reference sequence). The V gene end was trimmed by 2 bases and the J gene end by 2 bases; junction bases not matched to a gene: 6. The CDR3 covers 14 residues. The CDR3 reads CAWSPGTATYEQYF. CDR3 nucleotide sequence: TGTGCCTGGAGTCCGGGGACAGCGACCTACGAGCAGTACTTC.

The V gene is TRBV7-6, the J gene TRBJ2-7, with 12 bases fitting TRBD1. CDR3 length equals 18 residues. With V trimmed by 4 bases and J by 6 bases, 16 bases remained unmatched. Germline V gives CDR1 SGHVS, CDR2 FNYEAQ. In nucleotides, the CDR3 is TGTGCCAGCAGCTCTAGCCCCGGGACAGGGGGCACTTTTGTCGAGCAGTACTTC. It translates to CASSSSPGTGGTFVEQYF.

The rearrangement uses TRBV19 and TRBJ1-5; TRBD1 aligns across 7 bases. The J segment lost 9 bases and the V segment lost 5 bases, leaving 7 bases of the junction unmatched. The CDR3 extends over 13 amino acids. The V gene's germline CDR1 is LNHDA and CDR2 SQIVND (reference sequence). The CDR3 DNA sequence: TGTGCCAGTAGTTCCCAGGGGGACGCGCCCCAGCATTTT. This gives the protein CASSSQGDAPQHF.